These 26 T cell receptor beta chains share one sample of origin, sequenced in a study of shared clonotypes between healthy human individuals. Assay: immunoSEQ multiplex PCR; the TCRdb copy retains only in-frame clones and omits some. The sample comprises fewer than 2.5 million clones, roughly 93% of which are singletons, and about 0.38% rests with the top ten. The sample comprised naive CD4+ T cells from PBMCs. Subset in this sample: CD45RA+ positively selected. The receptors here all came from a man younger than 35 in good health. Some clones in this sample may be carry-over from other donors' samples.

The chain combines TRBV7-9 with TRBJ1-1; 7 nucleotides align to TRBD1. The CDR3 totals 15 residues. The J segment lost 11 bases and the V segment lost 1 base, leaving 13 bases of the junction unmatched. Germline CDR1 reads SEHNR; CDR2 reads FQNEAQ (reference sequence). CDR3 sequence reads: CASSLEWTGNLGAFF. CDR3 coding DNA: TGTGCCAGCAGCTTAGAGTGGACAGGTAACCTGGGGGCTTTCTTT.

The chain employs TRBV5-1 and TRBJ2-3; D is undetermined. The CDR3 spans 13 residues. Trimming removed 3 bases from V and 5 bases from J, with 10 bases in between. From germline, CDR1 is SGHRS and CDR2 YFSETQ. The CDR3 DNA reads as TGCGCCAGCAGCTCGAACCTGGGAGATACGCAGTATTTT. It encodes CASSSNLGDTQYF.

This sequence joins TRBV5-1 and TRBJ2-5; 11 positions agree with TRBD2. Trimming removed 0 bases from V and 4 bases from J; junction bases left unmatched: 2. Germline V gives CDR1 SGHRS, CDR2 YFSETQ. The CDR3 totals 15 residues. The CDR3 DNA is TGCGCCAGCAGCTTGGACACTAGCGGGGGAGAGACCCAGTACTTC. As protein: CASSLDTSGGETQYF.

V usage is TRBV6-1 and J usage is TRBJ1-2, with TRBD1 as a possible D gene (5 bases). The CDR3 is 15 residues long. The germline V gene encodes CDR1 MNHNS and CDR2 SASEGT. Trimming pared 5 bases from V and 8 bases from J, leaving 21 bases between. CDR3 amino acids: CASSTRDYPKWGYTF. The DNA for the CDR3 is TGTGCCAGCAGTACCCGGGACTACCCTAAATGGGGCTACACCTTC.

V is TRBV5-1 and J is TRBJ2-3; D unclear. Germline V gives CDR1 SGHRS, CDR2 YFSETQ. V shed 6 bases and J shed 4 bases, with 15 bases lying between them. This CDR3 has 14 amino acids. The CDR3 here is CASTPSVSADTQYF. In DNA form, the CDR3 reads TGCGCCAGCACCCCTTCCGTCAGCGCAGATACGCAGTATTTT.

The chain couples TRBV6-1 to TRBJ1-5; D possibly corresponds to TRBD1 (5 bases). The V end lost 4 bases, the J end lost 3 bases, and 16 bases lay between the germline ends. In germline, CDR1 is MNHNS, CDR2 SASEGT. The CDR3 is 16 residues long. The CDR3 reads CASSVGGGVNNQPQHF. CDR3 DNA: TGTGCCAGCAGTGTGGGGGGGGGAGTCAACAATCAGCCCCAGCATTTT.

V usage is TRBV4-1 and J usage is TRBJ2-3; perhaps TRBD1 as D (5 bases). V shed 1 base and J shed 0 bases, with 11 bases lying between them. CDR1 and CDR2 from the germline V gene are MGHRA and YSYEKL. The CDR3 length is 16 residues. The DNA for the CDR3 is TGCGCCAGCAGCCAAGGCTTTAGGGGCAGCACAGATACGCAGTATTTT. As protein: CASSQGFRGSTDTQYF.

CDR3 sequence: CASSRGLAGGEQFF. In DNA form, the CDR3 reads TGTGCCAGTAGTAGGGGACTAGCGGGAGGGGAGCAGTTCTTC. The V and J genes are TRBV19 and TRBJ2-1, with 16 bases matching TRBD2. CDR1 is LNHDA and CDR2 is SQIVND in the germline V gene (reference sequence). The CDR3 has 14 residues. The J segment lost 10 bases and the V segment lost 4 bases, leaving 1 base of the junction unmatched. The variable domain in full, with the rest retrieved from reference TRBV19 and TRBJ2-1, is DGGITQSPKYLFRKEGQNVTLSCEQNLNHDAMYWYRQDPGQGLRLIYYSQIVNDFQKGDIAEGYSVSREKKESFPLTVTSAQKNPTAFYLCASSRGLAGGEQFFGPGTRLTVL.

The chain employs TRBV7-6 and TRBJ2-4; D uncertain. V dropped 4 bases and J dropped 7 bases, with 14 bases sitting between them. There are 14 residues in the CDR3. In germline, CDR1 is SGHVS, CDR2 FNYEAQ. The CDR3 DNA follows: TGTGCCAGCAGCTCCGGGTCCCTGGGGAACATTCAGTACTTC. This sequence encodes CASSSGSLGNIQYF.

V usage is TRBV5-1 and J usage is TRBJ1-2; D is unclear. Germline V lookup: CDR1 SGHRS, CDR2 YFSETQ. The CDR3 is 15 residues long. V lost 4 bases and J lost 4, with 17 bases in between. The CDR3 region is CASSEGRRSGYGYTF. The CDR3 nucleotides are TGCGCCAGCAGCGAGGGAAGGCGTTCGGGCTATGGCTACACCTTC.

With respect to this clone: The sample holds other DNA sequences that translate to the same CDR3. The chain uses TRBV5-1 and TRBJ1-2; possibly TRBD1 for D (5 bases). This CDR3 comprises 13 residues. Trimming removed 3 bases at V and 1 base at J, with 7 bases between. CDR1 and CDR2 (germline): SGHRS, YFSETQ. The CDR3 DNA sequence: TGCGCCAGCAGCTCGGGGGATAACTATGGCTACACCTTC. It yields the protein CASSSGDNYGYTF.

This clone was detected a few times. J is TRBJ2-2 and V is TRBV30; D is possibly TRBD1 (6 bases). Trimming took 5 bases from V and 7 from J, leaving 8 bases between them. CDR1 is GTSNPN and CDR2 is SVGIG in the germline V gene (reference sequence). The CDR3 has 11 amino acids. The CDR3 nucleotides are TGTGCCTGGGCAGGGGTCGGGGAGCTGTTTTTT. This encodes CAWAGVGELFF.

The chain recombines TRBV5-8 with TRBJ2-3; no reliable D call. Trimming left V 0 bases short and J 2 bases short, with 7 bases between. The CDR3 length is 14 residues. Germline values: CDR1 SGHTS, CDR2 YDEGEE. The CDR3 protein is CASSLDSFTDTQYF. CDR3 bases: TGTGCCAGCAGCTTGGACAGTTTCACAGATACGCAGTATTTT. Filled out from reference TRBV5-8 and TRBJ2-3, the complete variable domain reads EAGVTQSPTHLIKTRGQQATLRCSPISGHTSVYWYQQALGLGLQFLLWYDEGEERNRGNFPPRFSGRQFPNYSSELNVNALELEDSALYLCASSLDSFTDTQYFGPGTRLTVL.

CDR3 nucleotide sequence: TGTGCCAGCAGCTTGTGGCTAGCGGGAGTGGGGGATACGCAGTATTTT. Amino acids: CASSLWLAGVGDTQYF. The chain has TRBV5-4 and TRBJ2-3, with 10 bases fitting TRBD2. The CDR3 totals 16 residues. Germline V gene sequence: CDR1 SGHNT, CDR2 YYREEE (reference sequence). V shed 1 base and J 6 bases; nucleotides not matched to a gene: 8.

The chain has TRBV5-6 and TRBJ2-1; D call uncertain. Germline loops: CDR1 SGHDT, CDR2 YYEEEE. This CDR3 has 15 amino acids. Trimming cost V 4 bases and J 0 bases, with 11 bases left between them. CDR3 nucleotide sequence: TGTGCCAGCAGCCCCCGGCGGAGCTCCTACAATGAGCAGTTCTTC. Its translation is CASSPRRSSYNEQFF. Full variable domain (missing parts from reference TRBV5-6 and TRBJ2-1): DAGVTQSPTHLIKTRGQQVTLRCSPKSGHDTVSWYQQALGQGPQFIFQYYEEEERQRGNFPDRFSGHQFPNYSSELNVNALLLGDSALYLCASSPRRSSYNEQFFGPGTRLTVL.

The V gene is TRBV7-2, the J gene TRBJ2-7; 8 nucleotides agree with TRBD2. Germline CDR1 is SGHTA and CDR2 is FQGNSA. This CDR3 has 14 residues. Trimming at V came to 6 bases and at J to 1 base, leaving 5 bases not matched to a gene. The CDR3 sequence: CASSRPSGSYEQYF. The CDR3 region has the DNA TGTGCCAGCAGTCGTCCTAGCGGGTCCTACGAGCAGTACTTC.

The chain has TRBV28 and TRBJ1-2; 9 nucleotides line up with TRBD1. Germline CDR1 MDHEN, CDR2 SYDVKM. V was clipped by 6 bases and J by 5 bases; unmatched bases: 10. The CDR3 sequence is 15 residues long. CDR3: CASRVGTGRLYGYTF. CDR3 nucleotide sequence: TGTGCCAGCAGGGTTGGGACAGGGCGCCTATATGGCTACACCTTC.

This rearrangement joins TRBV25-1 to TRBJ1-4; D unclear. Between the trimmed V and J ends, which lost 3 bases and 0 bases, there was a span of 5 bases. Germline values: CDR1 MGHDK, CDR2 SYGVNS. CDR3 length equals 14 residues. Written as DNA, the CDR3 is TGTGCCAGCAGTGATCCGGCAACTAATGAAAAACTGTTTTTT. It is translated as CASSDPATNEKLFF.

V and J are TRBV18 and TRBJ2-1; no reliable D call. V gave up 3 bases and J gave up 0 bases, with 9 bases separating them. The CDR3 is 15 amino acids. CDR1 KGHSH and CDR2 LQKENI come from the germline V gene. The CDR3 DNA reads TGTGCCAGCTCACCCGAACGAAACTCCTACAATGAGCAGTTCTTC. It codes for CASSPERNSYNEQFF.

This CDR3 reads CASSSGSGNTIYF. CDR3 DNA sequence: TGTGCCAGCAGCTCGGGGTCTGGAAACACCATATATTTT. The chain carries TRBV5-4 and TRBJ1-3; D remains unclear. This CDR3 region has 13 residues. Germline V gene sequence: CDR1 SGHNT, CDR2 YYREEE (reference sequence). Trimming pared 3 bases from V and 1 base from J, leaving 5 bases between.

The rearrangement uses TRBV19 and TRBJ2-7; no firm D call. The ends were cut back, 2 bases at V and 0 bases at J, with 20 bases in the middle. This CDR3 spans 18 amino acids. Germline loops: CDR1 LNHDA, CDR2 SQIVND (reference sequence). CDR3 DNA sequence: TGTGCCAGTAGTATACGCTCCGTGTGGTCCATGAGCTCCTACGAGCAGTACTTC. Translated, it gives CASSIRSVWSMSSYEQYF.

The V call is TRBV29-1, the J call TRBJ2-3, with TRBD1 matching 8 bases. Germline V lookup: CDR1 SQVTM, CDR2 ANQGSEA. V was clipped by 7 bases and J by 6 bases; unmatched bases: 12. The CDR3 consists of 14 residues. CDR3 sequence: CSASPGGISDTQYF. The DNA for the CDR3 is TGCAGCGCCTCCCCAGGGGGCATCTCGGATACGCAGTATTTT.

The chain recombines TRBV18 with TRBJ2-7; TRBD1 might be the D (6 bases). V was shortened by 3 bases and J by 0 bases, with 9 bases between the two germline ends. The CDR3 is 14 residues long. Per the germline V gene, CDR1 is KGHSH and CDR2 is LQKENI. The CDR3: CASSPVDSSYEQYF. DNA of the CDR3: TGTGCCAGCTCACCGGTGGACAGCTCCTACGAGCAGTACTTC.

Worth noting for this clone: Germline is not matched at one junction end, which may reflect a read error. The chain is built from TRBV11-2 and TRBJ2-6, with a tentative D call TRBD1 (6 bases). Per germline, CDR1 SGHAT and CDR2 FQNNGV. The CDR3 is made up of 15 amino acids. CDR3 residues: CASSSRGSGANVLAF. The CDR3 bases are TGTGCCAGCAGCTCCAGGGGCTCTGGGGCCAACGTCCTGGCTTTC.

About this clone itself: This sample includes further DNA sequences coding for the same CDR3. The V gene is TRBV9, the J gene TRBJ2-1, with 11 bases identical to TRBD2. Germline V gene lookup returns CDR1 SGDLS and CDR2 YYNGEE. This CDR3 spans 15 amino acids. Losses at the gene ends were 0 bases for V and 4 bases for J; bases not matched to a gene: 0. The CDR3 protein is CASSVASGGYNEQFF. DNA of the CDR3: TGTGCCAGCAGCGTAGCTAGCGGGGGGTACAATGAGCAGTTCTTC.

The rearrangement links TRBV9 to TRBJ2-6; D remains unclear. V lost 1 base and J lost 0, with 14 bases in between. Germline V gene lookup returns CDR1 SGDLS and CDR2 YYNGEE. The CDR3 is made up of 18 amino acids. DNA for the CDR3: TGTGCCAGCAGCGTACGCCCCCAGAGTCTCTCTGGGGCCAACGTCCTGACTTTC. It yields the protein CASSVRPQSLSGANVLTF. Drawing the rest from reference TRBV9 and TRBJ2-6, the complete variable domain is DSGVTQTPKHLITATGQRVTLRCSPRSGDLSVYWYQQSLDQGLQFLIQYYNGEERAKGNILERFSAQQFPDLHSELNLSSLELGDSALYFCASSVRPQSLSGANVLTFGAGSRLTVL.